This T cell receptor (beta chain) was captured in a study of T cell repertoires in cytomegalovirus infection. Study details: CMV infection and matching HLA type were both indicated by public TCR beta signatures. General observations from the study: The study found HLA-C-restricted CMV-specific TCR beta clonotypes dominating the ex vivo response. Cumulative public TCR beta family frequency identified CMV carriers with the relevant HLA.

Regarding this clonotype: Antigen unknown.

TCRdb recomputed calls from the reads with MiXCR, one row per CDR3 protein. Among over 50,000 distinct CDR3 sequences listed, over 20% were seen once. CDR1 and CDR2 from the germline V gene are MNHEY and SVGEGT. The ends were cut back, 2 bases at V and 3 bases at J, with 7 bases in the middle. CDR3 size: 13 residues. The sequence derives from a human donor in good health (CMV status not recorded). Some clones in this sample may be carry-over from other donors' samples. The chain employs TRBV6-2 or TRBV6-3 and TRBJ1-1; D gene unclear. The sequencing here drew on CD8+ T cells from cultured PBMCs, taken from culture after CMV antigen stimulation. This CDR3 reads CASSYVAYTEAFF. The CDR3 DNA follows: TGTGCCAGCAGTTACGTGGCTTACACTGAAGCTTTCTTT.